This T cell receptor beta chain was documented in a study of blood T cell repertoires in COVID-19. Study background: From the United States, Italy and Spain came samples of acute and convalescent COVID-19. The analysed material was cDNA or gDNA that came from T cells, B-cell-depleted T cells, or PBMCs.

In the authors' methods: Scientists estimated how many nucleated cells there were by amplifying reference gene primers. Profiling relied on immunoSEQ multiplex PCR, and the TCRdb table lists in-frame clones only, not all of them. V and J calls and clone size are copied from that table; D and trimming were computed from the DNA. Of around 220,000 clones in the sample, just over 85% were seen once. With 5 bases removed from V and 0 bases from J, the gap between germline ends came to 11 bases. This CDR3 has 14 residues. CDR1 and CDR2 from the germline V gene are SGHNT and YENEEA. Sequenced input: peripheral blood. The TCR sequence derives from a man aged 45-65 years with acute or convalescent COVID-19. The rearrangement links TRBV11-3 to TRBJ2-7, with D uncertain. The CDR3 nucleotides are TGTGCCAGCAGCGCGAATCGATTCTCCTACGAGCAGTACTTC. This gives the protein CASSANRFSYEQYF.